These 14 T cell receptor beta chains were sequenced from one sample in a study of OX40 agonist ivuxolimab in advanced cancers. Sequencing was performed with immunoSEQ multiplex PCR; in TCRdb, only in-frame clones are kept and a portion is missing. The table has 100,000 or so clones, about 96% seen once; the top ten hold just over 2%. The input for sequencing was CD4+ or CD8+ T cells sorted from blood, taken in a trial of the OX40 agonist ivuxolimab. The receptors were sampled from an adult with an advanced solid tumor such as melanoma, head and neck, liver or kidney cancer.

The V gene is TRBV4-1, the J gene TRBJ1-4; D remains unclear. V lost 0 bases to trimming and J lost 6 bases, with 11 bases between them. The CDR3 is 15 amino acids. The germline gives CDR1 MGHRA, CDR2 YSYEKL. The CDR3 sequence: CASSQDSGGYEKLFF. CDR3 in DNA: TGCGCCAGCAGCCAAGACTCTGGTGGTTATGAAAAACTGTTTTTT.

The chain uses TRBV7-6 and TRBJ2-1, with 7 positions matching TRBD1. This CDR3 has 14 amino acids. Germline CDR1 is SGHVS and CDR2 is FNYEAQ. Trimming at V came to 0 bases and at J to 5 bases, leaving 1 base not matched to a gene. The chain's CDR3 is CASSLATGDNEQFF. CDR3 nucleotide sequence: TGTGCCAGCAGCTTAGCCACAGGGGACAATGAGCAGTTCTTC.

This chain uses TRBV2 with TRBJ1-3; TRBD1 aligns across 8 bases. Trimming cost V 4 bases and J 2 bases; bases outside gene matches: 7. This CDR3 has 16 amino acids. CDR1 and CDR2 (germline): SNHLY, FYNNEI. This chain's CDR3 is CASSVPGGSTGNTIYF. CDR3 bases: TGTGCCAGCAGTGTACCAGGGGGCAGTACTGGAAACACCATATATTTT.

The CDR3 protein is CASSSPGGRETQYF. CDR3 bases: TGTGCCAGCAGCTCCCCGGGCGGTAGGGAGACCCAGTACTTC. The chain is built from TRBV7-9 and TRBJ2-5, with D hard to call. Germline V lookup: CDR1 SEHNR, CDR2 FQNEAQ (reference sequence). V lost 4 bases and J 5 bases, leaving 14 bases between the germline ends. CDR3 length: 14 amino acids.

This clone showed up just once. The V and J genes are TRBV5-6 and TRBJ1-1; possibly TRBD1 for D (5 bases). Trimming left V 0 bases short and J 2 bases short, with 11 bases between. The CDR3 is 15 residues long. Germline V gene data show CDR1 as SGHDT and CDR2 as YYEEEE. The CDR3 region is CASSLGAGLNTEAFF. In nucleotides, the CDR3 is TGTGCCAGCAGCTTGGGAGCAGGGTTAAACACTGAAGCTTTCTTT.

The rearrangement uses TRBV4-1 and TRBJ1-5; D remains unclear. Germline V lookup: CDR1 MGHRA, CDR2 YSYEKL. The CDR3 spans 14 residues. V was cut by 4 bases and J by 2 bases, with 9 bases left in between. CDR3 coding DNA: TGCGCCAGCAGCCCATGGACGGGCAATCAGCCCCAGCATTTT. Protein sequence: CASSPWTGNQPQHF.

About this clone itself: Other DNA variants within this sample encode the same CDR3. This chain uses TRBV6-5 with TRBJ2-1; D might be TRBD1 or TRBD2, each matching 5 bases. The germline V gene encodes CDR1 MNHEY and CDR2 SVGAGI. V was clipped by 2 bases and J by 0 bases, with 5 bases between them. This CDR3 has 14 residues. The CDR3 sequence is CASSYGGSYNEQFF. The CDR3 nucleotides read TGTGCCAGCAGTTACGGGGGCTCCTACAATGAGCAGTTCTTC.

The DNA for the CDR3 is TGTGCCAGCAGCTTGGGCGGGGCCCGTTATCAGCCCCAGCATTTT. It encodes CASSLGGARYQPQHF. This chain links TRBV5-6 with TRBJ1-5; a weak D match, TRBD1 (5 bases). Trimming cost V 0 bases and J 5 bases, with 12 bases left between them. The CDR3 totals 15 residues. CDR1 and CDR2 from the germline V gene are SGHDT and YYEEEE.

J is TRBJ2-1 and V is TRBV7-9; 7 bases line up with TRBD1. Looked up from germline, CDR1 is SEHNR and CDR2 is FQNEAQ (reference sequence). This CDR3 is built from 17 residues. V lost 4 bases to trimming and J lost 4 bases; unmatched junction nucleotides: 13. The chain's CDR3 is CASSSYPGTDTYNEQFF. The CDR3 DNA sequence: TGTGCCAGCAGCTCATATCCCGGGACAGATACTTACAATGAGCAGTTCTTC.

The chain uses TRBV5-6 and TRBJ2-3; D ambiguous. Germline lookup yields CDR1 SGHDT and CDR2 YYEEEE. The V end was cut by 4 bases, the J end by 5 bases, with 8 bases between. There are 12 residues in the CDR3. The DNA for the CDR3 is TGTGCCAGCAGCCCGTTGGGAGATACGCAGTATTTT. This gives the protein CASSPLGDTQYF.

This chain connects TRBV19 to TRBJ1-4; no definite D call. V was trimmed by 0 bases and J by 10 bases, leaving 6 bases between them. Looked up from germline, CDR1 is LNHDA and CDR2 is SQIVND (reference sequence). This CDR3 is built from 12 residues. The CDR3 region is CASSIDPRKLFF. The CDR3 DNA follows: TGTGCCAGTAGTATAGATCCCCGAAAACTGTTTTTT.

The J gene is TRBJ2-5, the V gene TRBV7-9; no clear D. The germline gives CDR1 SEHNR, CDR2 FQNEAQ (reference sequence). The V end lost 0 bases, the J end lost 1 base, and 6 bases lay between the germline ends. This CDR3 contains 14 residues. The CDR3 DNA sequence: TGTGCCAGCAGCTTAGCCGGTTCCCAAGAGACCCAGTACTTC. Translation gives CASSLAGSQETQYF.

This chain uses TRBV5-6 with TRBJ1-2, with 8 bases that match TRBD1. The trim removed 4 bases at V and 2 bases at J, leaving 7 bases unmatched. This CDR3 spans 15 amino acids. CDR1 is SGHDT and CDR2 is YYEEEE in the germline V gene. The CDR3 sequence: CASSHQGQENYGYTF. The CDR3 DNA reads as TGTGCCAGCAGCCACCAGGGACAGGAGAACTATGGCTACACCTTC. The full variable domain, its missing parts supplied by reference TRBV5-6 and TRBJ1-2, is DAGVTQSPTHLIKTRGQQVTLRCSPKSGHDTVSWYQQALGQGPQFIFQYYEEEERQRGNFPDRFSGHQFPNYSSELNVNALLLGDSALYLCASSHQGQENYGYTFGSGTRLTVV.

The chain links TRBV27 to TRBJ2-5, with 9 bases identical to TRBD1. V was pared by 5 bases and J by 5 bases, with 12 bases of the junction left unmatched. Germline V gives CDR1 MNHEY, CDR2 SMNVEV (reference sequence). The CDR3 length is 16 residues. The CDR3 DNA sequence: TGTGCCAGCAGTATGGACAGGGGATTACTCAGGGAGACCCAGTACTTC. This sequence encodes CASSMDRGLLRETQYF.